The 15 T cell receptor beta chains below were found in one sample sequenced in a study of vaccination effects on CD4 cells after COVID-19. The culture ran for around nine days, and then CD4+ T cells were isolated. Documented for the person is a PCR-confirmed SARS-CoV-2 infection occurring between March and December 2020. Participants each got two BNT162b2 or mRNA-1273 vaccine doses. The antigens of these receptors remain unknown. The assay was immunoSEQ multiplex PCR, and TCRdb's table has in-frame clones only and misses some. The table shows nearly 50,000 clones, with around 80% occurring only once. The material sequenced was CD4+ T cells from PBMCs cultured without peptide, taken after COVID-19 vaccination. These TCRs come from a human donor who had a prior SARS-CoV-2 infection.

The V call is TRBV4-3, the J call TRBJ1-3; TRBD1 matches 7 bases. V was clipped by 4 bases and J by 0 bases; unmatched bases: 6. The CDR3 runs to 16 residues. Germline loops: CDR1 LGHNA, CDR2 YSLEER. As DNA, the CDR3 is TGCGCCAGCAGCCCTGGGACAGTCTTCTCTGGAAACACCATATATTTT. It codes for CASSPGTVFSGNTIYF.

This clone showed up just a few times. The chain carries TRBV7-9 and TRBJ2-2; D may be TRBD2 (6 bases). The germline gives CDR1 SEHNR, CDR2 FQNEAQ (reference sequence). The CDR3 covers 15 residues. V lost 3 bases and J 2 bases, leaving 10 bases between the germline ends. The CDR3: CASSLAGLNTGELFF. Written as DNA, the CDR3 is TGTGCCAGCAGCTTGGCGGGACTTAACACCGGGGAGCTGTTTTTT.

CDR3 sequence: CATSTRTEINQPQHF. DNA for the CDR3: TGTGCCACCAGCACCCGGACAGAAATCAATCAGCCCCAGCATTTT. The V and J genes are TRBV15 and TRBJ1-5, with D possibly being TRBD1 (6 bases). The CDR3 sequence is 15 residues long. The V end lost 4 bases, the J end lost 3 bases, and 13 bases lay between the germline ends. The germline V gene encodes CDR1 LNHNV and CDR2 YYDKDF (reference sequence).

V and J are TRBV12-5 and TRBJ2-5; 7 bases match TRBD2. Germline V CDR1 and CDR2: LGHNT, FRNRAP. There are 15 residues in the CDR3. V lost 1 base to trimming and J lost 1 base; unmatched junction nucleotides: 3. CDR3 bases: TGTGCTAGTGGTTTGGGCGCGGGAGTCCAAGAGACCCAGTACTTC. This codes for CASGLGAGVQETQYF.

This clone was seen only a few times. The CDR3 nucleotides read TGCGCCAGCAGCCAAGACCGCGGGAGGCCGGATGGCGATGAGCAGTTCTTC. Protein sequence: CASSQDRGRPDGDEQFF. The V call is TRBV4-3, the J call TRBJ2-1; TRBD2 matches 8 bases. V shed 0 bases and J 8 bases; nucleotides not matched to a gene: 12. CDR1 LGHNA and CDR2 YSLEER come from the germline V gene. The CDR3 is 17 amino acids.

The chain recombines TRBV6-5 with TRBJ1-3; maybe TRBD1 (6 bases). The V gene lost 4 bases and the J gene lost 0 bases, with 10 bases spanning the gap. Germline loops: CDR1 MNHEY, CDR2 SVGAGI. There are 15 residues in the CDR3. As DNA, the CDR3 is TGTGCCAGCAGTTTAACCAGGGGCTCTGGAAACACCATATATTTT. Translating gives CASSLTRGSGNTIYF.

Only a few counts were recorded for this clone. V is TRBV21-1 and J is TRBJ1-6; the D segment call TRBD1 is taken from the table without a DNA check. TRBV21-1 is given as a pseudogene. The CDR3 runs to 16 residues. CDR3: CASIRCRRQGNSPLHF. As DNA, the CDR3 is TGTGCCAGCATCCGATGTCGGCGACAGGGGAATTCACCCCTCCACTTT.

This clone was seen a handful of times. Here the CDR3 reads CASSGPTGADTEAFF. The CDR3 DNA is TGTGCCAGCAGCGGCCCCACAGGGGCCGACACTGAAGCTTTCTTT. The gene calls are TRBV7-9 and TRBJ1-1; TRBD1 matches at 7 bases. There are 15 residues in the CDR3. V lost 5 bases, J lost 3 bases, and 9 bases stayed unmatched. Germline CDR1 and CDR2: SEHNR and FQNEAQ (reference sequence).

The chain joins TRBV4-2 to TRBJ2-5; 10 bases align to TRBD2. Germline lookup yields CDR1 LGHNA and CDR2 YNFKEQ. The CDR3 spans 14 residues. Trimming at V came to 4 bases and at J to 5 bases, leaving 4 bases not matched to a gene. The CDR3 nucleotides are TGTGCCAGCAGCCTCAATAGCGGGGGGGAGACCCAGTACTTC. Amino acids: CASSLNSGGETQYF.

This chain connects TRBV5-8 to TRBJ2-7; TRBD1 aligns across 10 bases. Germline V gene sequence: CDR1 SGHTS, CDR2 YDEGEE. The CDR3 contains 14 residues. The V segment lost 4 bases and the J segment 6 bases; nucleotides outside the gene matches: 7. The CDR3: CASSRDRGISEQYF. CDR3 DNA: TGTGCCAGCAGCAGGGACAGGGGAATAAGCGAGCAGTACTTC.

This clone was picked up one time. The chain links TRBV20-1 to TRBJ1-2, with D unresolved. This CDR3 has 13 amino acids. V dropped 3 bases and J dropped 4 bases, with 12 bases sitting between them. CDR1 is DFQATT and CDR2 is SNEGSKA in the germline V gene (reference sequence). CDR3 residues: CSASPGLGYGYTF. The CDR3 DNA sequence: TGCAGTGCTAGTCCCGGGTTGGGCTATGGCTACACCTTC.

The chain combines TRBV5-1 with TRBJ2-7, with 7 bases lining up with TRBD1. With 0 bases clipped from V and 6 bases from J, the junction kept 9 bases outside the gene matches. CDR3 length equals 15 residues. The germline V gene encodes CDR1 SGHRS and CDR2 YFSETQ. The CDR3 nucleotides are TGCGCCAGCAGCTTGGCCCCAGGGGGTGTCGGCGAGCAGTACTTC. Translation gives CASSLAPGGVGEQYF. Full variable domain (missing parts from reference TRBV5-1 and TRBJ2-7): KAGVTQTPRYLIKTRGQQVTLSCSPISGHRSVSWYQQTPGQGLQFLFEYFSETQRNKGNFPGRFSGRQFSNSRSEMNVSTLELGDSALYLCASSLAPGGVGEQYFGPGTRLTVT.

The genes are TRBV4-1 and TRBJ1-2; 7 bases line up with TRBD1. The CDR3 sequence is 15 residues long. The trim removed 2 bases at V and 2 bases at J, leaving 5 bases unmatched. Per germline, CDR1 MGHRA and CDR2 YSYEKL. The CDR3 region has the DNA TGCGCCAGCAGCCAACCCATGGGACAGAACTATGGCTACACCTTC. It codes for CASSQPMGQNYGYTF.

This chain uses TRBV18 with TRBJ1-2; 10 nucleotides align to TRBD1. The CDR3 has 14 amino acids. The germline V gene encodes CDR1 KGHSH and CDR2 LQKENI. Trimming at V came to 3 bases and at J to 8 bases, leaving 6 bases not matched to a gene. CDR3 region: CASSPQGQGVGYTF. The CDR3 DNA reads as TGTGCCAGCTCACCTCAAGGACAGGGGGTGGGCTACACCTTC.

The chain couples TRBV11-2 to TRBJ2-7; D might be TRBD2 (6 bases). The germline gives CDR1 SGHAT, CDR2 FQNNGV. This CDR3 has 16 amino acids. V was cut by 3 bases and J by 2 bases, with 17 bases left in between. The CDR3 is CASSFRGSGRPYEQYF. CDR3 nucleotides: TGTGCCAGCAGCTTTAGGGGTAGCGGAAGGCCCTACGAGCAGTACTTC.